Each of the 20 T cell receptor beta chains below was sequenced from the same sample in a study of blood T cell repertoires in COVID-19. Some clones are missing from TCRdb's copy, which holds only in-frame ones; the method was immunoSEQ multiplex PCR. The repertoire holds 120,000 to 150,000 clones, around nine tenths seen once, with 3.5% to 5.5% in the top ten. The specimen sequenced was peripheral blood. The origin of the receptors is a woman aged 40-49 years with acute or convalescent COVID-19.

The chain couples TRBV5-1 to TRBJ2-7; 7 bases agree with TRBD1. This CDR3 has 14 amino acids. Germline trimming cut 4 bases from V and 6 bases from J; bases unmatched to any gene: 10. Germline values: CDR1 SGHRS, CDR2 YFSETQ. The CDR3 DNA follows: TGCGCCAGCAGCGAAGGGGGCCCCACTCTCGAGCAGTACTTC. Protein product: CASSEGGPTLEQYF.

The chain has TRBV7-2 and TRBJ1-1; 7 nucleotides match TRBD1. Unmatched junction bases numbered 10, after V lost 5 bases and J lost 4 bases. Germline assignment: CDR1 SGHTA and CDR2 FQGNSA. This CDR3 is built from 15 residues. In DNA, the CDR3 is TGTGCCAGCAGCCCCCGACAGGGAACTAGCACTGAAGCTTTCTTT. Translated, it gives CASSPRQGTSTEAFF.

The rearrangement uses TRBV29-1 and TRBJ2-2; a possible D gene is TRBD2 (5 bases). Germline V lookup: CDR1 SQVTM, CDR2 ANQGSEA. This CDR3 spans 14 amino acids. V was pared by 3 bases and J by 6 bases, with 14 bases between. The CDR3 DNA follows: TGCAGCGTTGACGGGGATGAGGGTCCCGGGGAGCTGTTTTTT. It yields the protein CSVDGDEGPGELFF.

This chain connects TRBV27 to TRBJ1-6, with 7 bases identical to TRBD1. The CDR3 runs 15 residues. CDR1 and CDR2 from the germline V gene are MNHEY and SMNVEV (reference sequence). V was pared by 5 bases and J by 3 bases, with 4 bases of the junction left unmatched. CDR3 nucleotide sequence: TGTGCCAGCAGTACACAGGGGTTCTATAATTCACCCCTCCACTTT. Amino acids: CASSTQGFYNSPLHF.

This clone was recorded a few times. The rearrangement uses TRBV10-3 and TRBJ2-7; D ambiguous. The CDR3 length is 14 residues. Germline-derived CDR1 and CDR2 are ENHRY and SYGVKD. Trimming cost V 0 bases and J 6 bases, with 12 bases left between them. CDR3 sequence (DNA): TGTGCCATCAGTGAGTCTTACAGTCCAGCCGAGCAGTACTTC. Protein: CAISESYSPAEQYF.

The rearrangement uses TRBV18 and TRBJ2-1, with 12 bases aligning to TRBD2. V gave up 3 bases and J gave up 5 bases; unmatched junction bases: 5. This CDR3 has 16 residues. Germline-derived CDR1 and CDR2 are KGHSH and LQKENI. CDR3 region: CASSPLAGGANNEQFF. In nucleotides, the CDR3 is TGTGCCAGCTCACCGCTAGCGGGAGGGGCCAACAATGAGCAGTTCTTC.

This clone was detected once. The V gene is TRBV9, the J gene TRBJ1-2; 8 bases fit TRBD1. Germline V CDR1 and CDR2: SGDLS, YYNGEE. The CDR3 sequence is 16 residues long. V shed 0 bases and J 3 bases; nucleotides not matched to a gene: 7. The CDR3 DNA reads TGTGCCAGCAGCGTAGGAGGAGGACAGGGTTACTATGGCTACACCTTC. Translating gives CASSVGGGQGYYGYTF.

The chain uses TRBV2 and TRBJ2-3; a weak D match, TRBD2 (6 bases). Germline CDR1 SNHLY, CDR2 FYNNEI. The CDR3 length is 16 residues. With 1 base removed from V and 0 bases from J, the gap between germline ends came to 11 bases. The chain's CDR3 is CASSEVGGTSTDTQYF. CDR3 coding DNA: TGTGCCAGCAGTGAAGTCGGCGGGACTAGCACAGATACGCAGTATTTT.

The gene calls are TRBV5-1 and TRBJ2-7, with TRBD2 matching over 14 bases. Germline CDR1 and CDR2: SGHRS and YFSETQ. The CDR3 has 15 amino acids. The V and J ends lost 7 bases and 7 bases, in that order; junction bases with no gene match: 10. CDR3: CASWTGLAGALEQYF. The CDR3 DNA sequence: TGCGCCAGCTGGACGGGACTAGCGGGAGCGTTGGAGCAGTACTTC.

The chain couples TRBV5-1 to TRBJ2-2; possibly TRBD2 for D (5 bases). V was cut by 4 bases and J by 0 bases, with 22 bases left in between. The length of the CDR3 is 19 residues. CDR1 and CDR2 (germline): SGHRS, YFSETQ. DNA for the CDR3: TGCGCCAGCAGCGGAGGTAAAGGAGCGGCAATCGCGAACACCGGGGAGCTGTTTTTT. The encoded protein is CASSGGKGAAIANTGELFF.

The chain uses TRBV7-2 and TRBJ2-1, with TRBD2 matching over 11 bases. V shed 5 bases and J 2 bases; nucleotides not matched to a gene: 2. The CDR3 totals 15 residues. Germline V gene data show CDR1 as SGHTA and CDR2 as FQGNSA. CDR3 DNA sequence: TGTGCCAGCAGCAGTAGCGGGGGGGCCTACAATGAGCAGTTCTTC. It translates to CASSSSGGAYNEQFF.

The V and J genes are TRBV11-2 and TRBJ2-1; TRBD2 matches 16 bases. The ends lost 5 bases at V and 7 bases at J; junction bases unmatched: 8. Per the germline V gene, CDR1 is SGHAT and CDR2 is FQNNGV. The CDR3 totals 17 residues. CDR3 sequence: CASSPPGLAGGPNEQFF. CDR3 DNA sequence: TGTGCCAGCAGCCCCCCGGGACTAGCGGGAGGGCCGAATGAGCAGTTCTTC. Looking up the rest from reference TRBV11-2 and TRBJ2-1 gives the full variable domain: EAGVAQSPRYKIIEKRQSVAFWCNPISGHATLYWYQQILGQGPKLLIQFQNNGVVDDSQLPKDRFSAERLKGVDSTLKIQPAKLEDSAVYLCASSPPGLAGGPNEQFFGPGTRLTVL.

This chain joins TRBV6-2 or TRBV6-3 and TRBJ2-7; TRBD2 matches 12 bases. Trimming at V came to 4 bases and at J to 0 bases, leaving 1 base not matched to a gene. CDR3 length equals 15 residues. CDR1 is MNHEY and CDR2 is SVGEGT in the germline V gene. The CDR3, as DNA: TGTGCCAGCAGTTTACTAGCGGGGGGCTCCTACGAGCAGTACTTC. This encodes CASSLLAGGSYEQYF.

J is TRBJ2-7 and V is TRBV18; D gene unclear. CDR1 is KGHSH and CDR2 is LQKENI in the germline V gene. The CDR3 sequence is 11 residues long. Trimming pared 6 bases from V and 1 base from J, leaving 4 bases between. In DNA, the CDR3 is TGTGCCAGCTCGTCTTCCTACGAGCAGTACTTC. Amino acid sequence: CASSSSYEQYF.

This chain links TRBV7-3 with TRBJ2-3; perhaps TRBD1 as D (5 bases). CDR1 and CDR2 (germline): SGHTA, FQGTGA. The V end lost 0 bases, the J end lost 2 bases, and 9 bases lay between the germline ends. CDR3 length: 15 amino acids. The DNA of the CDR3 is TGTGCCAGCAGCTTAACGGGCAGGGTCACAGATACGCAGTATTTT. Protein product: CASSLTGRVTDTQYF.

The chain joins TRBV5-1 to TRBJ1-1, with TRBD1 as a possible D gene (6 bases). The length of the CDR3 is 13 residues. Trimming removed 3 bases at V and 5 bases at J, with 11 bases between. CDR1 SGHRS and CDR2 YFSETQ come from the germline V gene. Written as DNA, the CDR3 is TGCGCCAGCAGCTCGAAACAGGGAACTGAAGCTTTCTTT. It encodes CASSSKQGTEAFF.

The gene calls are TRBV11-2 and TRBJ2-1, with 7 bases matching TRBD2. Germline V CDR1 and CDR2: SGHAT, FQNNGV. The CDR3 has 17 amino acids. Germline trimming cut 0 bases from V and 2 bases from J; bases unmatched to any gene: 7. CDR3 residues: CASSLDRTSAPYNEQFF. The CDR3 nucleotides read TGTGCCAGCAGCTTAGATCGCACTAGCGCCCCCTACAATGAGCAGTTCTTC.

The rearrangement joins TRBV5-4 to TRBJ2-3, with a possible D match to TRBD2 (6 bases). This CDR3 is built from 13 residues. The germline V gene has CDR1 SGHNT and CDR2 YYREEE (reference sequence). Trimming stripped 0 bases from V and 8 bases from J, with 10 bases between. The CDR3 reads CASSLVGSGTQYF. As DNA, the CDR3 is TGTGCCAGCAGCTTGGTGGGTAGCGGTACGCAGTATTTT.

The gene calls are TRBV4-1 and TRBJ2-5, with 7 bases lining up with TRBD1. Germline trimming cut 1 base from V and 1 base from J; bases unmatched to any gene: 3. The length of the CDR3 is 15 residues. Germline CDR1 is MGHRA and CDR2 is YSYEKL. CDR3 bases: TGCGCCAGCAGCCAAGGGGCAGGGGGCCAAGAGACCCAGTACTTC. Translation gives CASSQGAGGQETQYF.

This chain uses TRBV3-1 (or the pseudogene TRBV3-2) with TRBJ1-1, with TRBD1 identical over 9 bases. The CDR3 is made up of 14 amino acids. Trimming cost V 6 bases and J 3 bases; bases outside gene matches: 5. From germline, CDR1 is LGHDT and CDR2 YNNKEL (reference sequence). CDR3 residues: CASRNRGRDTEAFF. The CDR3, as DNA: TGTGCCAGCAGGAACAGGGGGCGGGACACTGAAGCTTTCTTT.